What follows describes a single T cell receptor (beta chain). The assay was carried out at the deep level. Sequencing was performed with immunoSEQ multiplex PCR; in TCRdb, only in-frame clones are kept and a portion is missing. The table includes 400,000 to 500,000 clones, about 79% detected once. This record belongs to a study of shared clonotypes between healthy human individuals. This CDR3 has 15 residues. Germline loops: CDR1 SGHRS, CDR2 YFSETQ. Trimming took off 1 base at V and 3 bases at J, with 11 bases between the two ends. The chain employs TRBV5-1 and TRBJ2-1; D is undetermined. Sample: PBMCs. This sequence was found in a woman aged 40 to 50 in good health. Some clones in this sample may be carry-over from other donors' samples. This CDR3 is CASSLRRDIYNEQFF. CDR3 DNA: TGCGCCAGCAGCTTGCGTCGAGACATCTACAATGAGCAGTTCTTC.